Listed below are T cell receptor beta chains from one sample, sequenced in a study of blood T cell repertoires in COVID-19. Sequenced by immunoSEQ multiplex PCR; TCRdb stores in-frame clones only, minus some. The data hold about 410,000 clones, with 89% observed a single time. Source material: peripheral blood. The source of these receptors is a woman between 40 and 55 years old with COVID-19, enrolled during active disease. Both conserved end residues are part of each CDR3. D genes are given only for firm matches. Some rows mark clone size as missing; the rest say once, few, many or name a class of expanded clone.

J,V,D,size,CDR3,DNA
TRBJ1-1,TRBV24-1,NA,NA,CATSDLRLFSGRNTEAFF,TGTGCCACCAGTGATTTGCGGTTGTTCTCAGGGCGAAATACTGAAGCTTTCTTT
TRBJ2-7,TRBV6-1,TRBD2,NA,CASSGASGGPYEQYF,TGTGCCAGCAGTGGAGCTAGCGGGGGCCCATACGAGCAGTACTTC
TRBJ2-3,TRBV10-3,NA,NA,CAISEGTTSTDTQYF,TGTGCCATCAGTGAAGGGACAACTAGCACAGATACGCAGTATTTT
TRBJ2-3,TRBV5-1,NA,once,CASSLAHILTDTQYF,TGCGCCAGCAGCTTGGCCCACATTCTCACAGATACGCAGTATTTT
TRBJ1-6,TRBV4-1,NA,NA,CASSQEMGGSSYNSPLHF,TGCGCCAGCAGCCAAGAGATGGGAGGGAGCTCCTATAATTCACCCCTCCACTTT
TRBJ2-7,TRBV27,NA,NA,CASSLLAGLSPYEQYF,TGTGCCAGCAGTTTATTGGCGGGTCTCTCTCCCTACGAGCAGTACTTC
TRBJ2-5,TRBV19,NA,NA,CASRTRNGQTSQETQYF,TGTGCCAGTAGGACCAGAAACGGACAAACCTCACAAGAGACCCAGTACTTC
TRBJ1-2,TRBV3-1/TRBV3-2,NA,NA,CASSQEPGRGYGYTF,TGTGCCAGCAGCCAAGAACCTGGTCGGGGGTATGGCTACACCTTC
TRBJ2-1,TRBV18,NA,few,CASSPPSVAFREQFF,TGTGCCAGCTCACCACCTTCGGTCGCTTTTCGTGAGCAGTTCTTC
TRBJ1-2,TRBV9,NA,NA,CASSERAGGYTF,TGTGCCAGCAGCGAGAGGGCTGGTGGCTACACCTTC
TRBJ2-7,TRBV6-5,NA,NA,CASSYGQGGIYEQYF,TGTGCCAGCAGTTACGGCCAGGGGGGAATCTACGAGCAGTACTTC
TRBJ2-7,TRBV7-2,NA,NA,CASSFAPQAYEQYF,TGTGCCAGCAGCTTCGCCCCCCAGGCGTACGAGCAGTACTTC
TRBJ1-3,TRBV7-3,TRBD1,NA,CASSAGGESGNTIYF,TGTGCCAGCAGCGCAGGGGGCGAGTCTGGAAACACCATATATTTT
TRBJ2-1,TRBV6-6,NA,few,CASARDSAGNEQFF,TGTGCCAGCGCGCGCGACAGTGCCGGGAATGAGCAGTTCTTC
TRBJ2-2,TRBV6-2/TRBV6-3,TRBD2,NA,CASSYRRGRENTGELFF,TGTGCCAGCAGTTATCGGCGCGGGAGGGAAAACACCGGGGAGCTGTTTTTT
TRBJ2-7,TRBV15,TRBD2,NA,CATSTLKLAGGFIYEQYF,TGTGCCACCAGCACCTTAAAGCTAGCGGGGGGCTTTATCTACGAGCAGTACTTC
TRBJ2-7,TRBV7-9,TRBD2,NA,CASSLALAGVIEQYF,TGTGCCAGCAGCTTAGCCCTAGCGGGAGTAATAGAGCAGTACTTC
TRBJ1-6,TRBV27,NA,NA,CASSFSNSPLHF,TGTGCCAGCAGTTTCAGTAATTCACCCCTCCACTTT
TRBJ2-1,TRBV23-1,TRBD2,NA,CASSQNSGGALNEQFF,TGCGCCAGCAGTCAAAATAGCGGGGGGGCCCTAAATGAGCAGTTCTTC
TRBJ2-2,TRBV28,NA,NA,CASSLEGRTNTGELFF,TGTGCCAGCAGTTTAGAGGGCAGGACGAACACCGGGGAGCTGTTTTTT
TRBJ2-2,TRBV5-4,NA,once,CASSLGRVYTGELFF,TGTGCCAGCAGCTTGGGCAGGGTTTACACCGGGGAGCTGTTTTTT
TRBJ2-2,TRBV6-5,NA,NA,CASRGGLAWGELFF,TGTGCCAGCAGGGGGGGACTGGCCTGGGGGGAGCTGTTTTTT
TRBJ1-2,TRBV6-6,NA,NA,CASSYGGTSYGYTF,TGTGCCAGCAGTTACGGGGGGACGAGCTATGGCTACACCTTC
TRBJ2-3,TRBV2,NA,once,CAGRTDTDTQYF,TGTGCCGGCAGGACAGATACAGATACGCAGTATTTT
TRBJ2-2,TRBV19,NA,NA,CASSIYVNTGELFF,TGTGCCAGTAGTATCTACGTTAACACCGGGGAGCTGTTTTTT
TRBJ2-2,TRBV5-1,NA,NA,CASSLARGNTGELFF,TGCGCCAGCAGCTTGGCTCGGGGGAACACCGGGGAGCTGTTTTTT
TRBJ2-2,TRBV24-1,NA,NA,CATSDRQGYTGELFF,TGTGCCACCAGTGATCGGCAGGGGTACACCGGGGAGCTGTTTTTT
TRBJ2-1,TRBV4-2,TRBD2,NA,CASSRSRGGLGNEQFF,TGTGCCAGCAGCCGCTCGCGGGGGGGGCTCGGCAATGAGCAGTTCTTC
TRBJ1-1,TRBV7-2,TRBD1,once,CASSPQGAKAFF,TGTGCCAGCAGTCCGCAGGGGGCGAAAGCTTTCTTT
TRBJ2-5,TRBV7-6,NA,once,CASSLMGAQETQYF,TGTGCCAGCAGCTTAATGGGGGCCCAAGAGACCCAGTACTTC
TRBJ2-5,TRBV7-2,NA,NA,CASSLVPLVETQYF,TGTGCCAGCAGCTTAGTCCCTCTAGTAGAGACCCAGTACTTC
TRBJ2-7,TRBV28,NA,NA,CASSSPGLPTYEQYF,TGTGCCAGCAGTTCCCCGGGACTGCCTACCTACGAGCAGTACTTC
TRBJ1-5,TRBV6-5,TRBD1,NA,CATFRAGGDQPQHF,TGTGCCACGTTCCGGGCAGGGGGCGATCAGCCCCAGCATTTT